Presented here are 15 T cell receptor beta chains from one specimen sequenced in a study of Ad26.COV2.S vaccination and SARS-CoV-2 variants. The sample's treatment: over 15 received Ad26.COV2.S at low or high dose, single or two shots; 5 received placebo; per-sample allocation not given. After the first vaccine or placebo injection, samples were drawn on day 63. Method: immunoSEQ multiplex PCR; TCRdb's copy keeps in-frame clones and lacks some. In the table there are about 330,000 clones, almost 90% of which are singletons. The sample was peripheral blood, taken in a trial of Ad26.COV2.S vaccine versus placebo. All receptors come from a person aged 18 to 65 who received the Ad26.COV2.S COVID-19 vaccine or a placebo.

The J gene is TRBJ1-2, the V gene TRBV10-3; 8 bases are shared with TRBD1. The CDR3 runs to 16 residues. Per the germline V gene, CDR1 is ENHRY and CDR2 is SYGVKD. J gave up 6 bases and V 6 bases, and 15 bases lay outside the gene matches. This chain's CDR3 is CAISSNLAGQGHGYTF. The CDR3 nucleotides are TGTGCCATCAGCTCTAATTTGGCCGGACAGGGCCATGGCTACACCTTC.

CDR3 in DNA: TGTGCCAGCAGTGAGGGGACAGGGAGAATCTATGGCTACACCTTC. The encoded protein is CASSEGTGRIYGYTF. J is TRBJ1-2 and V is TRBV6-1; 9 nucleotides align to TRBD1. CDR1 is MNHNS and CDR2 is SASEGT in the germline V gene. Trimming removed 3 bases from V and 4 bases from J; junction bases left unmatched: 6. This CDR3 region has 15 residues.

The chain couples TRBV19 to TRBJ1-5, with 7 bases fitting TRBD1. The germline V gene has CDR1 LNHDA and CDR2 SQIVND (reference sequence). V was pared by 7 bases and J by 6 bases, with 9 bases of the junction left unmatched. This CDR3 contains 14 residues. The CDR3 DNA follows: TGTGCCAGTACTACTAGACAGGGCGGTCAGCCCCAGCATTTT. Protein: CASTTRQGGQPQHF.

This clone has just a few counts. The J gene is TRBJ1-5, the V gene TRBV7-6; unclear D gene. There are 15 residues in the CDR3. Per germline, CDR1 SGHVS and CDR2 FNYEAQ. Between the trimmed V and J ends, which lost 1 base and 0 bases, there was a span of 7 bases. Here the CDR3 reads CASSLVSDSNQPQHF. CDR3 DNA sequence: TGTGCCAGCAGCTTAGTTTCTGATAGCAATCAGCCCCAGCATTTT.

The chain has TRBV27 and TRBJ2-3; D perhaps matches TRBD1 (6 bases). Per the germline V gene, CDR1 is MNHEY and CDR2 is SMNVEV (reference sequence). Trimming took 6 bases from V and 2 from J, leaving 27 bases between them. The CDR3 runs to 19 residues. CDR3 in amino acids: CASRSFMDSWGPNTDTQYF. As DNA, the CDR3 is TGTGCCAGCAGGTCCTTTATGGACAGCTGGGGGCCAAACACAGATACGCAGTATTTT.

This chain links TRBV12-5 with TRBJ2-1, with 9 bases matching TRBD2. V lost 6 bases, J lost 0 bases, and 9 bases stayed unmatched. This CDR3 has 17 residues. The germline V gene encodes CDR1 LGHNT and CDR2 FRNRAP. Here the CDR3 DNA reads TGTGCTAGTGGCTCTACTAGCGGGTCTAGCTCCTACAATGAGCAGTTCTTC. This translates into CASGSTSGSSSYNEQFF. Using reference TRBV12-5 and TRBJ2-1 for the parts outside the CDR3, the full variable domain is DARVTQTPRHKVTEMGQEVTMRCQPILGHNTVFWYRQTMMQGLELLAYFRNRAPLDDSGMPKDRFSAEMPDATLATLKIQPSEPRDSAVYFCASGSTSGSSSYNEQFFGPGTRLTVL.

This chain joins TRBV27 and TRBJ2-1; perhaps TRBD1 as D (5 bases). CDR3 size: 15 residues. V was pared by 6 bases and J by 5 bases, with 17 bases between. Germline V lookup: CDR1 MNHEY, CDR2 SMNVEV (reference sequence). CDR3 protein: CASSPDSGLDNEQFF. CDR3 in DNA: TGTGCCAGCAGCCCAGACAGTGGGTTGGACAATGAGCAGTTCTTC.

This clone has only a few counts. The chain combines TRBV6-2 or TRBV6-3 with TRBJ1-2; D is uncertain. The CDR3 runs to 13 residues. Looked up from germline, CDR1 is MNHEY and CDR2 is SVGEGT. The V gene lost 6 bases and the J gene lost 5 bases, with 13 bases spanning the gap. CDR3: CASSSNGPYGYTF. CDR3 nucleotides: TGTGCCAGCAGCTCCAACGGCCCGTATGGCTACACCTTC.

The chain couples TRBV6-1 to TRBJ1-1; 10 nucleotides match TRBD1. CDR3 length equals 15 residues. The V gene end was trimmed by 3 bases and the J gene end by 4 bases; junction bases not matched to a gene: 5. Germline CDR1 and CDR2: MNHNS and SASEGT. CDR3: CASSEDRGLVTEAFF. The CDR3 DNA reads as TGTGCCAGCAGTGAGGACAGGGGGTTGGTCACTGAAGCTTTCTTT.

This sequence joins TRBV3-1 (or the pseudogene TRBV3-2) and TRBJ2-1; D gene uncertain. Per germline, CDR1 LGHDT and CDR2 YNNKEL (reference sequence). Trimming removed 0 bases at V and 6 bases at J, with 15 bases between. CDR3 length equals 16 residues. The CDR3: CASSQDSRVATNEQFF. The CDR3 DNA sequence: TGTGCCAGCAGCCAAGATTCCCGAGTAGCCACCAATGAGCAGTTCTTC.

The chain combines TRBV25-1 with TRBJ1-2; D not certain. Germline V gene lookup returns CDR1 MGHDK and CDR2 SYGVNS. V was shortened by 6 bases and J by 6 bases, with 17 bases between the two germline ends. CDR3 length: 14 residues. The DNA of the CDR3 is TGTGCCAGCAGCGACCCTGGACCTTACAATGGCTACACCTTC. Its translation: CASSDPGPYNGYTF.

The rearrangement uses TRBV11-2 and TRBJ2-7, with D possibly TRBD1 on 6 matching bases. CDR1 and CDR2 from the germline V gene are SGHAT and FQNNGV. Deletions cut 1 base from V and 1 base from J, with 11 bases between. CDR3 length equals 15 residues. CDR3 protein: CASSLGPGVSYEQYV. CDR3 bases: TGTGCCAGCAGCTTAGGTCCAGGGGTGTCCTACGAGCAGTACGTC.

The chain carries TRBV10-1 and TRBJ2-2; D unclear. V was pared by 7 bases and J by 1 base, with 4 bases between. Looked up from germline, CDR1 is WNHNN and CDR2 is SYGVQD (reference sequence). This CDR3 has 12 amino acids. The CDR3 protein is CASNRNTGELFF. For the CDR3, the DNA is TGCGCCAGCAATAGGAACACCGGGGAGCTGTTTTTT.

V and J are TRBV7-9 and TRBJ1-1, with TRBD1 matching over 7 bases. The CDR3 sequence is 16 residues long. Germline V gene lookup returns CDR1 SEHNR and CDR2 FQNEAQ (reference sequence). With 5 bases clipped from V and 6 bases from J, the junction kept 15 bases outside the gene matches. The CDR3 spells CASSTIDRAPPPEAFF. In DNA form, the CDR3 reads TGTGCCAGCAGCACAATAGACAGGGCACCCCCCCCTGAAGCTTTCTTT.

V is TRBV12-3 or TRBV12-4 and J is TRBJ2-2; D ambiguous. This CDR3 has 12 amino acids. Trimming pared 2 bases from V and 6 bases from J, leaving 4 bases between. The chain's CDR3 is CASSLRSGELFF. CDR3 coding DNA: TGTGCCAGCAGTTTAAGGTCCGGGGAGCTGTTTTTT.